One TCR beta chain is described in this entry. This record comes from a study of T cell changes during pregnancy in multiple sclerosis. TCRdb's copy holds only in-frame clones and misses some; the assay was immunoSEQ multiplex PCR. Counted here are about 120,000 clones, around 93% occurring once; the ten biggest clones make up 6.2%. Per the germline V gene, CDR1 is SGHTA and CDR2 is FQGNSA. Trimming pared 1 base from V and 5 bases from J, leaving 14 bases between. CDR3 length: 15 residues. The TCR originated in a female donor with multiple sclerosis, enrolled in a pregnancy study. The J gene is TRBJ1-1, the V gene TRBV7-2; D call uncertain. The sample was peripheral blood, taken before pregnancy. CDR3 sequence: CASSLDPTRGTEAFF. In DNA form, the CDR3 reads TGTGCCAGCAGCTTAGACCCTACCCGAGGAACTGAAGCTTTCTTT.